This T cell receptor beta chain originates from a study of CD8+CD57+ T cells in acquired aplastic anemia. General study results and limits: Patients did not significantly differ from controls in CD8+ Simpson's diversity. The study identified under 30 CD8+ CDR3 sequences shared by patients and controls.

CDR3 size: 17 residues. V lost 0 bases, J lost 6 bases, and 10 bases stayed unmatched. CDR1 and CDR2 from the germline V gene are SGHDN and FVKESK. All patients picked for sequencing had shown, by flow cytometry, an expansion of CD8+CD57+ cells. A severe acquired aplastic anemia diagnosis applied to all patients. The study sampled blood from patients who had received no therapy. This clonotype was found many times. Its antigen is undetermined. It was genomic DNA that served as the template for profiling TCR beta VDJ and CDR3. Via MiXCR, TCRdb re-called the reads, giving one row per CDR3 protein. The repertoire consists of a few hundred thousand distinct CDR3 sequences, with about 50% occurring once and the leading ten covering 1.3%.

The chain links TRBV14 to TRBJ1-3, with 8 bases that match TRBD1. This TCR derives from a human donor with aplastic anemia. The sequenced material came from sorted CD4+, CD8+, or CD8+CD57+ T cells (not recorded which) from PBMCs. Here the CDR3 reads CASSQDLAGGYSNTIYF. The CDR3 DNA is TGTGCCAGCAGCCAAGATCTTGCAGGGGGCTATTCAAACACCATATATTTT.